Below, 18 T cell receptor beta chains from the same sample are listed, as sequenced in a study of T cells after posttransplantation cyclophosphamide. TCRdb's table, derived via immunoSEQ multiplex PCR, lists solely in-frame clones and lacks some. The record shows around 28,000 clones for this sample, with no singletons present. Source material: PBMCs. The receptors come from a woman aged 55-69 years in good health, CMV-negative, and a related stem cell transplant donor.

The J gene is TRBJ1-2, the V gene TRBV30; D is perhaps TRBD1 (6 bases). The CDR3 runs to 12 residues. Germline CDR1 is GTSNPN and CDR2 is SVGIG (reference sequence). Trimming took off 3 bases at V and 4 bases at J, with 9 bases between the two ends. CDR3 coding DNA: TGTGCCTGGAGCAGGGGATCCTATGGCTACACCTTC. It encodes CAWSRGSYGYTF. Full variable domain (outside the CDR3, taken from reference TRBV30 and TRBJ1-2): SQTIHQWPATLVQPVGSPLSLECTVEGTSNPNLYWYRQAAGRGLQLLFYSVGIGQISSEVPQNLSASRPQDRQFILSSKKLLLSDSGFYLCAWSRGSYGYTFGSGTRLTVV.

This clone occurred many times. The rearrangement links TRBV10-3 to TRBJ2-7; 12 bases align to TRBD2. Germline-derived CDR1 and CDR2 are ENHRY and SYGVKD. The CDR3 has 16 amino acids. Trimming cost V 4 bases and J 3 bases; bases outside gene matches: 7. CDR3 nucleotide sequence: TGTGCCATCAGTGTAGGGACTAGCGGGTTTAGCTACGAGCAGTACTTC. It yields the protein CAISVGTSGFSYEQYF.

In this sample, this clone turned up many times. This chain links TRBV16 with TRBJ2-1, with 7 bases fitting TRBD1. The CDR3 length is 15 residues. Germline V CDR1 and CDR2: KGHSY, FQNENV. Trimming removed 2 bases from V and 2 bases from J; junction bases left unmatched: 3. Written as DNA, the CDR3 is TGTGCCAGCAGCCAACAAGGGGGCGCCTACAATGAGCAGTTCTTC. Translated, it gives CASSQQGGAYNEQFF.

This clone was detected ten times or more. Written as DNA, the CDR3 is TGCGCCAGCAGCCAAGACCTCCGGGACAGGGAGAACTATGGCTACACCTTC. Its translation: CASSQDLRDRENYGYTF. The chain uses TRBV4-3 and TRBJ1-2; 9 nucleotides agree with TRBD1. The germline gives CDR1 LGHNA, CDR2 YSLEER. The CDR3 consists of 17 residues. The V segment lost 0 bases and the J segment 2 bases; nucleotides outside the gene matches: 7.

This clone was detected ten times or more. This sequence joins TRBV19 and TRBJ1-2, with 8 bases identical to TRBD1. J lost 4 bases, V lost 9 bases, and 4 bases had no gene match. The CDR3 has 12 amino acids. Germline loops: CDR1 LNHDA, CDR2 SQIVND (reference sequence). CDR3 sequence (DNA): TGTGCCAGCGGACAGGGCGTCTATGGCTACACCTTC. Protein product: CASGQGVYGYTF.

The chain joins TRBV9 to TRBJ2-7, with TRBD1 matching 7 bases. CDR3 length equals 15 residues. The germline V gene encodes CDR1 SGDLS and CDR2 YYNGEE. Trimming took 4 bases from V and 5 from J; bases not matched to a gene: 12. The CDR3 DNA reads as TGTGCCAGCAGCCCCCGTCCGACAGGGAGCGACGAGCAGTACTTC. This codes for CASSPRPTGSDEQYF.

This clone was seen repeatedly, ten times or more. This sequence joins TRBV4-3 and TRBJ2-1; 10 bases line up with TRBD1. The junction had 3 bases not matched to a gene; V was cut back by 4 bases and J by 6 bases. The CDR3 extends over 14 amino acids. Germline loops: CDR1 LGHNA, CDR2 YSLEER. Here the CDR3 reads CASSPGTGVNEQFF. The CDR3 nucleotides read TGCGCCAGCAGCCCAGGGACAGGGGTCAATGAGCAGTTCTTC.

This clone was recorded a few times. J is TRBJ1-6 and V is TRBV30, with a weak D call TRBD1 (6 bases). The CDR3 runs to 13 residues. V lost 5 bases and J lost 8, with 13 bases in between. CDR1 is GTSNPN and CDR2 is SVGIG in the germline V gene (reference sequence). DNA of the CDR3: TGTGCCTGGTCCCTGCACAGGGATTCACCCCTCCACTTT. Its protein product is CAWSLHRDSPLHF.

There are many counts of this clone. The chain combines TRBV11-3 with TRBJ2-1; D is undetermined. Trimming stripped 1 base from V and 8 bases from J, with 12 bases between. Germline V gene sequence: CDR1 SGHNT, CDR2 YENEEA. The CDR3 consists of 14 residues. CDR3 region: CASSLGFQYHEQFF. The DNA for the CDR3 is TGTGCCAGCAGCTTAGGTTTCCAGTATCATGAGCAGTTCTTC.

The sample holds many counts of this clone. The chain employs TRBV2 and TRBJ1-1, with 7 bases matching TRBD1. This CDR3 is 13 amino acids long. Germline assignment: CDR1 SNHLY and CDR2 FYNNEI. V was clipped by 8 bases and J by 0 bases; unmatched bases: 3. CDR3 nucleotides: TGTGCCAGCGCGGGACAGTTGAACACTGAAGCTTTCTTT. Its translation is CASAGQLNTEAFF.

V and J are TRBV30 and TRBJ1-5; TRBD1 agrees at 7 bases. This CDR3 is 16 amino acids long. The V segment lost 0 bases and the J segment 2 bases; nucleotides outside the gene matches: 7. CDR1 and CDR2 from the germline V gene are GTSNPN and SVGIG (reference sequence). CDR3 nucleotides: TGTGCCTGGAGTGTGCAGGGGGGACACCGCAATCAGCCCCAGCATTTT. This gives the protein CAWSVQGGHRNQPQHF.

In this sample, this clone turned up many times. The chain joins TRBV12-3 or TRBV12-4 to TRBJ1-5, with 9 bases matching TRBD1. V dropped 3 bases and J dropped 4; count of bases not matched to a gene: 4. The CDR3 extends over 15 amino acids. As DNA, the CDR3 is TGTGCCAGCAGTTTCGGGACAGGGCTGAATCAGCCCCAGCATTTT. Encoded protein: CASSFGTGLNQPQHF.

This clone has ten or more counts. This sequence joins TRBV2 and TRBJ1-1; 7 nucleotides line up with TRBD1. From germline, CDR1 is SNHLY and CDR2 FYNNEI. The J segment lost 4 bases and the V segment lost 5 bases, leaving 7 bases of the junction unmatched. This CDR3 contains 14 residues. The CDR3 nucleotides are TGTGCCAGCAGTCAGACAGGGAGAGGCACTGAAGCTTTCTTT. Protein: CASSQTGRGTEAFF.

This clone was recorded at least ten times. This chain uses TRBV19 with TRBJ1-1, with 10 bases aligning to TRBD1. CDR3 length equals 13 residues. Germline CDR1 LNHDA, CDR2 SQIVND (reference sequence). The ends lost 10 bases at V and 5 bases at J; junction bases unmatched: 7. As DNA, the CDR3 is TGTGCCACCCGGGACAGGGGTGGAACTGAAGCTTTCTTT. Translation gives CATRDRGGTEAFF.

Sample share makes this clone medium-sized (0.01 to 0.1%). The chain uses TRBV19 and TRBJ1-3; D unclear. The V and J ends lost 3 bases and 2 bases respectively, with 8 bases between them. CDR3 length: 14 amino acids. Germline-derived CDR1 and CDR2 are LNHDA and SQIVND (reference sequence). CDR3 coding DNA: TGTGCCAGTAGTATCCCGGGTACTGGAAACACCATATATTTT. Protein sequence: CASSIPGTGNTIYF.

This clone was counted a few times. This chain uses TRBV6-1 with TRBJ1-5, with a possible D match to TRBD1 (6 bases). V was clipped by 2 bases and J by 7 bases, with 12 bases between them. This CDR3 region has 14 residues. CDR1 is MNHNS, CDR2 SASEGT, per germline. DNA of the CDR3: TGTGCCAGCAGTGAAATCCCAGGGGCCCAGCCCCAGCATTTT. This gives the protein CASSEIPGAQPQHF.

This clone was observed at least ten times. This chain connects TRBV7-9 to TRBJ2-7; the match to TRBD1 covers 7 bases. The trim removed 8 bases at V and 0 bases at J, leaving 7 bases unmatched. The CDR3 contains 14 residues. The germline gives CDR1 SEHNR, CDR2 FQNEAQ (reference sequence). In nucleotides, the CDR3 is TGTGCCAGCGGCATTGGGACAGCCTCCTACGAGCAGTACTTC. The encoded protein is CASGIGTASYEQYF. Full variable domain (remainder filled in from reference TRBV7-9 and TRBJ2-7): DTGVSQNPRHKITKRGQNVTFRCDPISEHNRLYWYRQTLGQGPEFLTYFQNEAQLEKSRLLSDRFSAERPKGSFSTLEIQRTEQGDSAMYLCASGIGTASYEQYFGPGTRLTVT.

This clone was seen only a few times. DNA for the CDR3: TGTGCCAGCAGACGACAAATGGATCAGCCCCAGCATTTT. Translation gives CASRRQMDQPQHF. The chain recombines TRBV28 with TRBJ1-5; D unresolved. Trimming took off 6 bases at V and 5 bases at J, with 11 bases between the two ends. From germline, CDR1 is MDHEN and CDR2 SYDVKM. The CDR3 length is 13 residues.